Each of the 19 T cell receptor beta chains below was sequenced from the same sample in a study of blood T cell repertoires in COVID-19. TCRdb's table, derived via immunoSEQ multiplex PCR, lists solely in-frame clones and lacks some. The table lists about 190,000 clones, around 85% of them singletons. The specimen sequenced was peripheral blood. The receptors shown here come from a man aged 45 to 65 who had recovered from COVID-19.

The chain combines TRBV5-1 with TRBJ2-7, with 10 bases lining up with TRBD1. From germline, CDR1 is SGHRS and CDR2 YFSETQ. The CDR3 is 16 residues long. V was clipped by 0 bases and J by 5 bases; unmatched bases: 8. The DNA of the CDR3 is TGCGCCAGCAGCTTGGATGCCGGGACAGGGGAAAACGAGCAGTACTTC. Amino acids: CASSLDAGTGENEQYF.

This rearrangement joins TRBV7-9 to TRBJ1-2, with 7 bases aligning to TRBD1. The CDR3 extends over 15 amino acids. The ends lost 0 bases at V and 10 bases at J; junction bases unmatched: 11. CDR1 and CDR2 from the germline V gene are SEHNR and FQNEAQ (reference sequence). The CDR3 here is CASSLAIWGQPDYTF. The CDR3 DNA reads as TGTGCCAGCAGCTTAGCAATTTGGGGACAGCCAGACTACACCTTC.

In this sample, this clone turned up once. The chain links TRBV19 to TRBJ2-5; 8 positions match TRBD2. From germline, CDR1 is LNHDA and CDR2 SQIVND (reference sequence). The CDR3 totals 15 residues. V was pared by 1 base and J by 4 bases, with 5 bases of the junction left unmatched. In nucleotides, the CDR3 is TGTGCCAGTAGTATAGCGAGTCTAGCGGGAGAGACCCAGTACTTC. Amino acids: CASSIASLAGETQYF. Using reference TRBV19 and TRBJ2-5 for the parts outside the CDR3, the full variable domain is DGGITQSPKYLFRKEGQNVTLSCEQNLNHDAMYWYRQDPGQGLRLIYYSQIVNDFQKGDIAEGYSVSREKKESFPLTVTSAQKNPTAFYLCASSIASLAGETQYFGPGTRLLVL.

CDR3 nucleotide sequence: TGTGCCAGTAGTATCGGTATTGGCGAGCAGTACTTC. Translation: CASSIGIGEQYF. The chain carries TRBV19 and TRBJ2-7; D gene uncertain. This CDR3 is 12 amino acids long. V was clipped by 3 bases and J by 6 bases, with 9 bases between them. The germline CDR1 and CDR2 sequences are LNHDA and SQIVND (reference sequence). Filled out from reference TRBV19 and TRBJ2-7, the complete variable domain reads DGGITQSPKYLFRKEGQNVTLSCEQNLNHDAMYWYRQDPGQGLRLIYYSQIVNDFQKGDIAEGYSVSREKKESFPLTVTSAQKNPTAFYLCASSIGIGEQYFGPGTRLTVT.

The chain combines TRBV7-9 with TRBJ1-2, with 7 bases fitting TRBD1. The junction had 7 bases not matched to a gene; V was cut back by 6 bases and J by 6 bases. This CDR3 has 13 residues. Germline V gives CDR1 SEHNR, CDR2 FQNEAQ (reference sequence). In nucleotides, the CDR3 is TGTGCCAGCAGTCTAGGGGGCGGGAATGGCTACACCTTC. Translated: CASSLGGGNGYTF. The full variable domain, with the rest looked up from reference TRBV7-9 and TRBJ1-2, is DTGVSQNPRHKITKRGQNVTFRCDPISEHNRLYWYRQTLGQGPEFLTYFQNEAQLEKSRLLSDRFSAERPKGSFSTLEIQRTEQGDSAMYLCASSLGGGNGYTFGSGTRLTVV.

This chain connects TRBV9 to TRBJ2-1; the match to TRBD2 covers 8 bases. V lost 1 base to trimming and J lost 1 base; unmatched junction nucleotides: 4. The CDR3 has 16 amino acids. CDR1 is SGDLS and CDR2 is YYNGEE in the germline V gene. This CDR3 reads CASSVSSGGSYNEQFF. CDR3 coding DNA: TGTGCCAGCAGCGTATCTTCGGGGGGGTCCTACAATGAGCAGTTCTTC.

This clone is a singleton in its sample. The V and J genes are TRBV5-5 and TRBJ2-1, with 10 bases identical to TRBD2. CDR3 size: 15 residues. The J segment lost 5 bases and the V segment lost 2 bases, leaving 4 bases of the junction unmatched. Germline CDR1 reads SGHKS; CDR2 reads YYEKEE (reference sequence). The CDR3 sequence is CASSFVLAGDNEQFF. The CDR3 DNA reads as TGTGCCAGCAGCTTTGTCCTAGCGGGAGACAATGAGCAGTTCTTC.

The chain uses TRBV28 and TRBJ1-1; no firm D call. Germline values: CDR1 MDHEN, CDR2 SYDVKM. This CDR3 is built from 12 residues. V was pared by 5 bases and J by 0 bases, with 4 bases between. The CDR3 nucleotides read TGTGCCAGCAGTCAGGTGAACACTGAAGCTTTCTTT. Protein: CASSQVNTEAFF.

V and J are TRBV23-1 and TRBJ2-1, with 8 positions matching TRBD1. TRBV23-1 is filed as an ORF, its function uncertain. The CDR3 extends over 14 amino acids. The V segment lost 7 bases and the J segment 6 bases; nucleotides outside the gene matches: 8. For the CDR3, the DNA is TGCGCCAGCACCTTAGGGACAGGCTTCAATGAGCAGTTCTTC. This translates into CASTLGTGFNEQFF.

This sequence joins TRBV3-1 (or the pseudogene TRBV3-2) and TRBJ2-5; the D is unclear. Per germline, CDR1 LGHDT and CDR2 YNNKEL (reference sequence). The length of the CDR3 is 14 residues. Trimming stripped 0 bases from V and 4 bases from J, with 9 bases between. The CDR3 spells CASSQDRGRETQYF. The CDR3 coding sequence is TGTGCCAGCAGCCAAGATCGCGGTCGAGAGACCCAGTACTTC.

CDR3 amino acids: CASSTPGLAGDEQFF. The DNA of the CDR3 is TGTGCCAGTAGTACGCCGGGACTAGCGGGAGATGAGCAGTTCTTC. V gene TRBV19 combines with J gene TRBJ2-1, with 14 bases fitting TRBD2. With 4 bases clipped from V and 8 bases from J, the junction kept 4 bases outside the gene matches. This CDR3 is built from 15 residues. CDR1 and CDR2 (germline): LNHDA, SQIVND (reference sequence). Using reference TRBV19 and TRBJ2-1 for the parts outside the CDR3, the full variable domain is DGGITQSPKYLFRKEGQNVTLSCEQNLNHDAMYWYRQDPGQGLRLIYYSQIVNDFQKGDIAEGYSVSREKKESFPLTVTSAQKNPTAFYLCASSTPGLAGDEQFFGPGTRLTVL.

The V gene is TRBV6-5, the J gene TRBJ1-3; 9 bases are a match to TRBD1. V gave up 8 bases and J gave up 3 bases; unmatched junction bases: 2. CDR1 and CDR2 from the germline V gene are MNHEY and SVGAGI. The CDR3 is 13 residues long. The CDR3 DNA reads as TGTGCCAGCCTGACAGGGGGTGGAAACACCATATATTTT. It is translated as CASLTGGGNTIYF.

The V call is TRBV6-5, the J call TRBJ1-2; unclear D gene. The CDR3 is made up of 12 amino acids. CDR1 MNHEY and CDR2 SVGAGI come from the germline V gene. V shed 5 bases and J shed 2 bases, with 6 bases lying between them. The CDR3 is CASSPGNYGYTF. The CDR3 DNA sequence: TGTGCCAGCAGTCCAGGCAACTATGGCTACACCTTC.

The chain links TRBV19 to TRBJ1-3; D is unresolved. Germline CDR1 LNHDA, CDR2 SQIVND (reference sequence). V dropped 3 bases and J dropped 4 bases, with 10 bases sitting between them. The length of the CDR3 is 14 residues. The CDR3 DNA is TGTGCCAGTAGTATCCGGGAGACGGGAAACACCATATATTTT. Protein: CASSIRETGNTIYF.

This chain uses TRBV19 with TRBJ2-1; TRBD1 matches at 10 bases. J gave up 7 bases and V 6 bases, and 9 bases lay outside the gene matches. This CDR3 spans 15 amino acids. Looked up from germline, CDR1 is LNHDA and CDR2 is SQIVND (reference sequence). Here the CDR3 reads CASSKATGGWNEQFF. CDR3 in DNA: TGTGCCAGTAGCAAAGCGACAGGGGGCTGGAATGAGCAGTTCTTC.

The chain is built from TRBV2 and TRBJ2-1, with D maybe TRBD1 (6 bases). Germline CDR1 reads SNHLY; CDR2 reads FYNNEI. Trimming took off 6 bases at V and 5 bases at J, with 17 bases between the two ends. The CDR3 has 15 residues. DNA of the CDR3: TGTGCCAGCAGATACCTCGGGACACTCAACAATGAGCAGTTCTTC. Translation: CASRYLGTLNNEQFF.

The chain is built from TRBV19 and TRBJ2-3; 9 bases line up with TRBD2. This CDR3 has 17 amino acids. Germline V gene data show CDR1 as LNHDA and CDR2 as SQIVND (reference sequence). After removal of 3 bases from V and 6 bases from J, the junction contained 13 bases not matched to a gene. The CDR3 bases are TGTGCCAGTAGTATTATATATGGCGGGAGGGCGCCCGATACGCAGTATTTT. It specifies CASSIIYGGRAPDTQYF.

The CDR3 is CASSVTGSGETQYF. The CDR3 DNA sequence: TGTGCCAGCAGCGTCACCGGGAGCGGGGAGACCCAGTACTTC. The chain employs TRBV9 and TRBJ2-5, with a possible D match to TRBD2 (6 bases). CDR1 and CDR2 (germline): SGDLS, YYNGEE. Trimming removed 2 bases at V and 5 bases at J, with 13 bases between. The CDR3 is made up of 14 amino acids.

This clone was counted only a few times. V is TRBV9 and J is TRBJ2-2, with 10 positions matching TRBD1. The CDR3 totals 16 residues. Germline CDR1 reads SGDLS; CDR2 reads YYNGEE. V lost 4 bases and J lost 4; bases outside the gene matches: 7. CDR3 coding DNA: TGTGCCAGCAGCCTAAGAGGGACAGGGGTCACCGGGGAGCTGTTTTTT. Translated: CASSLRGTGVTGELFF.